This T cell receptor beta chain came from a study of Graves' ophthalmopathy and Graves' hyperthyroidism (dated by TCRdb to the late 2010s). At the level of the whole study: Peripheral blood samples were taken at the time of initial diagnosis, before any treatment was given. The 100 or so discovery patients were randomly split 7:3 into training and test sets. In roughly 6 hyperthyroidism patients, T-cell repertoires of thyroid tissue and blood were compared. In total, around 130 blood samples were TCR-sequenced: fewer than 50 ophthalmopathy, some 75 hyperthyroidism and about 17 hyperthyroidism-to-ophthalmopathy patients. An independent validation cohort comprised some 19 hyperthyroidism patients and about 16 patients who later progressed from hyperthyroidism to ophthalmopathy. Following sampling, methimazole starting at 30 mg daily was administered to hyperthyroidism patients, and high-dose intravenous methylprednisolone was administered to ophthalmopathy patients. To explore V-J signatures that distinguish ophthalmopathy from hyperthyroidism, a discovery set of 100 patients was enrolled, made up of 40 to 45 with ophthalmopathy and 57 with stable hyperthyroidism. To tell Graves' ophthalmopathy apart from Graves' hyperthyroidism, and to predict which patients would progress to ophthalmopathy, the study relied on TCR beta repertoire signatures.

For repertoire sequencing, TCR beta CDR3 regions were amplified from RNA transcripts. The first round was an RT-PCR using HTBI primers with the Qiagen OneStep RT-PCR kit, and this first round was followed by a second-round multiplex PCR, then size selection and purification. Sequencing of the libraries was carried out on an Illumina HiSeq2000 in paired-end mode with 100 bp reads. In the source study's methods: SOAPnuke was used to process the reads, throwing out any read that had adapters, had uncalled bases, had a mean Phred below 15, or lacked an exact constant-primer or identifier match. High-quality paired reads were merged with COPE v1.2.5. Clonotypes were defined as unique nucleotide sequences and were aligned to IMGT TRB V, D and J references using MiTCR v1.1. The analysis was limited to V-J combinations with a frequency above 0.0001, which together covered 99.2% of the repertoires. A TCR clonal expansion and chaos score per V-J combination was defined as the ratio of F50 clonal expansion to chaos observed in the TCRdist matrix. Welch's t-statistics and random forest were used to reduce features to 13 V-J combinations, which were fed into a naive Bayes classifier. Thyroid-blood repertoire similarity was quantified with the Morisita-Horn index. Through fastp at Q25 and MiXCR, TCRdb rebuilt clones from the public reads, retaining in-frame beta chains. Each entry is one CDR3 protein sequence, shown with its most common DNA and genes. V and J calls and clone size were set by TCRdb, not the authors. The sample table lists 400,000 or so distinct CDR3 sequences, 15% of them with a count of one. The ten biggest clones cover roughly 7% of the sample.

Ten or more counts support this clonotype. Its antigen remains unidentified. No quality values exist for individual bases; no much larger clone is one base distant. What the research found in general, with its limitations: No statistical method was used to set the sample size in advance, and the investigators knew which group each participant was assigned to. In cross-validation, the 13-signature model distinguished ophthalmopathy from stable hyperthyroidism with about 87% sensitivity and approximately 81% specificity, and in the test set the corresponding values were about 80% and 75%. In validation, the model predicted ophthalmopathy progression with less than 71% sensitivity and approximately 75% specificity; some twelve predicted patients were CT-confirmed with GO in a median of around 6 months. Most of the expanded thyroid clonotypes with a frequency above 0.001 were also detected in blood, and it was suggested that the thyroid immune response may be reflected by blood repertoires.

A patient counted as having stable hyperthyroidism if there was no progression to ophthalmopathy within 18 months of follow-up. Hyperthyroidism patients were newly diagnosed, with disease duration under 2 months, and aged 18 to 65 years. Anyone with other autoimmune diseases, uncontrolled infections, pregnancy or lactation was excluded from the study. Diagnosis relied on clinical symptoms, serum thyroxine, TRAb, thyroid ultrasound and orbital computed tomography. PBMCs were isolated from 10 ml of fresh peripheral blood by Ficoll-Paque density gradient centrifugation. Trizol reagent was used to extract the total RNA, and its quality was then checked on an Agilent 2100 Bioanalyzer. The sequence was collected from a woman younger than 30 with stable Graves' hyperthyroidism. Donor details come from another sample of the same person, matched by shared clones. The source material was peripheral blood.

The base sequence is TGTGCCAGTGTCCGGGACAGGGGGCGCAGGGAGCAGTACTTC. It translates as CASVRDRGRREQYF. The sequence links TRBV2 to TRBJ2-7, and TRBD1 aligns with 12 junction nucleotides. From its cysteine to its phenylalanine, the CDR3 spans 14 amino acids. CDR3 DNA is the only sequence kept; it has 42 bases, read in frame from the first base. From the germline V gene, CDR1 is SNHLY and CDR2 is FYNNEI. Trimming takes 9 bases off V and 7 bases off J; junction bases not matched to a gene: 10.